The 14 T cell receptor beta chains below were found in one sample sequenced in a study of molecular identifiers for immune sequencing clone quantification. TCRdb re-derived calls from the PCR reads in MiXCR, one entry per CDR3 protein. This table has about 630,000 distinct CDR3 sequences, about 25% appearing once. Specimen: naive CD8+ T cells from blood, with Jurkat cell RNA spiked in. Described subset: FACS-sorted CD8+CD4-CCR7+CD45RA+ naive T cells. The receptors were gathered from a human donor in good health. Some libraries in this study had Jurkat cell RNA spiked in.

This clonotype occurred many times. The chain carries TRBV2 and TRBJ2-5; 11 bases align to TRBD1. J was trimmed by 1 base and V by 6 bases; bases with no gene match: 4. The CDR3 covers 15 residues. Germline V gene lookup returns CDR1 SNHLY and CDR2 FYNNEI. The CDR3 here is CASRRTGGGQETQYF. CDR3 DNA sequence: TGTGCCAGCAGAAGGACAGGGGGCGGCCAAGAGACCCAGTACTTC.

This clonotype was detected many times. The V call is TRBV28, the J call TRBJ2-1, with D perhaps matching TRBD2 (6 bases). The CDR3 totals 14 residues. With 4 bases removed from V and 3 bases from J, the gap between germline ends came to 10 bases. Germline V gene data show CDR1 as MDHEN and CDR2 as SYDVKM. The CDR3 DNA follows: TGTGCCAGCAGTTATCTAGCGCTCTACAATGAGCAGTTCTTC. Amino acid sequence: CASSYLALYNEQFF.

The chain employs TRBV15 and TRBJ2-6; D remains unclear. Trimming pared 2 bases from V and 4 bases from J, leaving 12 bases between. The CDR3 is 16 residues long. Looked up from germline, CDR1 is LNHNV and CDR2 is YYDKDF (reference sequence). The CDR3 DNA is TGTGCCACCAGCAGATCCCCGGGCTCGGGGGCCAACGTCCTGACTTTC. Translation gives CATSRSPGSGANVLTF.

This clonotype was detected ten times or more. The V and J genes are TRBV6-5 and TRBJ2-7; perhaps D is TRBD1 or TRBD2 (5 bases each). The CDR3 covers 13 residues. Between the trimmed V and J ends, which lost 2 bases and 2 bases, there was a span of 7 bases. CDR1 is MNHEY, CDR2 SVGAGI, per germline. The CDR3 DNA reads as TGTGCCAGCAGTTACGGGACCACCTACGAGCAGTACTTC. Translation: CASSYGTTYEQYF.

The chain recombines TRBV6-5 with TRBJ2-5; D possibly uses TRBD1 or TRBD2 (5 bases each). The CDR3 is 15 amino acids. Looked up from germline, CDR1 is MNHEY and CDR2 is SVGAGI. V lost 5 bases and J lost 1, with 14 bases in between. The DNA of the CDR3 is TGTGCCAGCAGTCCCCTTTGGGGGTCCCAAGAGACCCAGTACTTC. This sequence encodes CASSPLWGSQETQYF.

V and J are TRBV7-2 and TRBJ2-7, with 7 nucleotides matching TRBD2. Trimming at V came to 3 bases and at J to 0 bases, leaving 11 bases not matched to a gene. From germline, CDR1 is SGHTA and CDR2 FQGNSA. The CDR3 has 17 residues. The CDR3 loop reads CASSLSGGHLNSYEQYF. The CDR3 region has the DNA TGTGCCAGCAGCTTGTCGGGGGGTCACCTTAACTCCTACGAGCAGTACTTC.

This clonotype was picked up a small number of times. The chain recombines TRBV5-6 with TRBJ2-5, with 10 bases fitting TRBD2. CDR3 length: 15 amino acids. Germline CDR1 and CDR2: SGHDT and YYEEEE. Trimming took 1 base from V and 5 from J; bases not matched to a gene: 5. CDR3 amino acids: CASSLRLAGAETQYF. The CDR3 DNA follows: TGTGCCAGCAGCTTGCGGCTAGCGGGAGCGGAGACCCAGTACTTC.

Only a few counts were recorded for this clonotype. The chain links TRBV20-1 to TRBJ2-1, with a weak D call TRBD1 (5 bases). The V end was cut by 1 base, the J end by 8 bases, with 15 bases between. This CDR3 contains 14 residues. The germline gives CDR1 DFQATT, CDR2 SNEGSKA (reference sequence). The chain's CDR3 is CSARVQGRNDEQFF. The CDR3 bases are TGCAGTGCTAGAGTTCAGGGCCGGAACGATGAGCAGTTCTTC.

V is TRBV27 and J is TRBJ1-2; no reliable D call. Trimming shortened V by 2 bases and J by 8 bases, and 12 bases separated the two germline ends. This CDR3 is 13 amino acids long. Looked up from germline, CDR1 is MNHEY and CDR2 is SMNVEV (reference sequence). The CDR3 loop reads CASSLAGPRGYTF. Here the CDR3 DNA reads TGTGCCAGCAGTTTAGCTGGCCCTAGAGGCTACACCTTC.

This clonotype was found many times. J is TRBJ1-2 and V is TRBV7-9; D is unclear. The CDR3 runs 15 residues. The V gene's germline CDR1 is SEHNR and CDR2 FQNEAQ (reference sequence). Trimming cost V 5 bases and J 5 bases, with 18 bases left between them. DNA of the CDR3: TGTGCCAGCAGCCCGCCGGAGCTCGTCCTTTATGGCTACACCTTC. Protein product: CASSPPELVLYGYTF.

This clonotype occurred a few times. CDR3 DNA: TGTGCCAGCAACCTGGGGGAGCGGGGTAACACCGGGGAGCTGTTTTTT. This encodes CASNLGERGNTGELFF. The chain has TRBV12-3 or TRBV12-4 and TRBJ2-2; 7 bases line up with TRBD2. V lost 7 bases and J lost 2; bases outside the gene matches: 10. The CDR3 has 16 amino acids.

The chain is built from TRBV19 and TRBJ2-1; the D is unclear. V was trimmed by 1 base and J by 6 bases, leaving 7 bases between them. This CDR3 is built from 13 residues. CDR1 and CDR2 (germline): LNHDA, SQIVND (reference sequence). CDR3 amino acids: CASSIGTVNEQFF. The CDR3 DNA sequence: TGTGCCAGTAGTATAGGAACCGTCAATGAGCAGTTCTTC.

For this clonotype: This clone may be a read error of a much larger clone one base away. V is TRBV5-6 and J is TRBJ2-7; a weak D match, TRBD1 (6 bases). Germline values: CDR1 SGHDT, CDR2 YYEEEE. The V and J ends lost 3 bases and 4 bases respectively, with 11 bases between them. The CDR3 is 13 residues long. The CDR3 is CASSWDNRYEQYF. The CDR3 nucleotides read TGTGCCAGCAGCTGGGACAACCGGTACGAGCAGTACTTC.

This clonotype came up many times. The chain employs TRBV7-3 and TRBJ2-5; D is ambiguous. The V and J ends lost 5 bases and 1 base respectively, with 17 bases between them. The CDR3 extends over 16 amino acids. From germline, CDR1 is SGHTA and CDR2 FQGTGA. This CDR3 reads CASSPSGRAIQETQYF. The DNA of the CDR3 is TGTGCCAGCAGCCCATCCGGTCGGGCAATCCAAGAGACCCAGTACTTC.